The 20 T cell receptor beta chains given below trace back to one sample, sequenced in a study of blood T cells in healthy people across ages. A second PCR, run for about 7 to 12 cycles, used a sample-barcoded 5' primer plus a J-beta primer mix. TCRdb redid the calling of the 5' RACE reads with MiXCR, one entry per CDR3 protein. The data show about 940,000 distinct CDR3 sequences, about 48% seen once. Sequencing was done on a sample of blood. The receptors originated from a man in his thirties or forties in good health.

There are a few counts of this clonotype. The chain is built from TRBV6-2 or TRBV6-3 and TRBJ2-3; D is perhaps TRBD1 (5 bases). Germline CDR1 reads MNHEY; CDR2 reads SVGEGT. Trimming pared 0 bases from V and 6 bases from J, leaving 13 bases between. CDR3 length: 15 residues. The CDR3 protein is CASSYSGPPTDTQYF. The CDR3 nucleotides are TGTGCCAGCAGTTACTCGGGGCCCCCCACCGATACGCAGTATTTT.

The chain is built from TRBV20-1 and TRBJ2-7; D gene ambiguous. Trimming left V 3 bases short and J 1 base short, with 10 bases between. Germline V CDR1 and CDR2: DFQATT, SNEGSKA (reference sequence). The CDR3 loop spans 13 amino acids. The CDR3 here is CSARSSQSYEQYF. CDR3 nucleotides: TGCAGTGCTAGGTCCAGCCAATCCTACGAGCAGTACTTC.

This clonotype showed up many times. This may be a read error, as it is one base from a much larger clone. J is TRBJ2-7 and V is TRBV2; weak D call: TRBD1 (6 bases). V shed 6 bases and J shed 1 base, with 13 bases lying between them. Germline CDR1 and CDR2: SNHLY and FYNNEI. The CDR3 totals 14 residues. CDR3 region: CASSVGRGSYEQYF. In DNA, the CDR3 is TGTGCCAGCAGCGTAGGCAGGGGATCCTACGAGCAGTACTTC.

CDR3 region: CASADSGANVLTF. The CDR3 region has the DNA TGTGCCAGCGCCGACTCTGGGGCCAACGTCCTGACTTTC. The chain recombines TRBV6-5 with TRBJ2-6; D not certain. The V end was cut by 8 bases, the J end by 0 bases, with 5 bases between. The germline V gene encodes CDR1 MNHEY and CDR2 SVGAGI. The CDR3 has 13 amino acids.

This clonotype was seen many times. Being one base from a much bigger clone, this may be a read error. The chain carries TRBV6-4 and TRBJ2-3; possible D gene TRBD2, 6 bases. V lost 2 bases and J lost 4, with 13 bases in between. The CDR3 consists of 15 residues. Germline V gene lookup returns CDR1 MRHNA and CDR2 SNTAGT. CDR3 region: CASSDAEGGSDTQYF. CDR3 sequence (DNA): TGTGCCAGCAGTGACGCGGAGGGTGGGTCAGATACGCAGTATTTT.

This clonotype was detected a few times. This sequence joins TRBV11-1 and TRBJ2-2; 7 nucleotides line up with TRBD2. The CDR3 sequence is 17 residues long. In germline, CDR1 is SGHAT, CDR2 FQDESV (reference sequence). Unmatched junction bases numbered 7, after V lost 3 bases and J lost 0 bases. The CDR3 is CASSFDFSGANTGELFF. DNA of the CDR3: TGTGCCAGCAGCTTCGATTTCAGCGGGGCGAACACCGGGGAGCTGTTTTTT.

The chain couples TRBV20-1 to TRBJ1-2; no firm D call. The CDR3 contains 12 residues. Trimming shortened V by 4 bases and J by 6 bases, and 12 bases separated the two germline ends. CDR1 is DFQATT, CDR2 SNEGSKA, per germline (reference sequence). The CDR3 protein is CSATLGGNGYTF. CDR3 sequence (DNA): TGCAGTGCTACTCTGGGAGGGAATGGCTACACCTTC.

V and J are TRBV29-1 and TRBJ2-7; no reliable D call. Looked up from germline, CDR1 is SQVTM and CDR2 is ANQGSEA. CDR3 length equals 13 residues. V was shortened by 0 bases and J by 3 bases, with 9 bases between the two germline ends. The CDR3 bases are TGCAGCGTTGAAGATACTTCTGACTACGAGCAGTACTTC. Amino acid sequence: CSVEDTSDYEQYF.

The rearrangement uses TRBV28 and TRBJ2-1, with a tentative D call TRBD2 (5 bases). Looked up from germline, CDR1 is MDHEN and CDR2 is SYDVKM. Trimming cost V 6 bases and J 9 bases, with 15 bases left between them. This CDR3 is 13 amino acids long. DNA of the CDR3: TGTGCCAGCAGCTCCCCTGACTACTTTGAGCAGTTCTTC. Amino acids: CASSSPDYFEQFF.

The chain joins TRBV12-3 or TRBV12-4 to TRBJ2-3; D might be TRBD2 (5 bases). This CDR3 spans 16 amino acids. Trimming took 3 bases from V and 5 from J, leaving 18 bases between them. As DNA, the CDR3 is TGTGCCAGCAGTTTCTCGGAGTTGAGGGTAGAAGATACGCAGTATTTT. Protein product: CASSFSELRVEDTQYF.

The chain employs TRBV5-4 and TRBJ2-4; the D gene could be TRBD1 or TRBD2 (5 bases each). TRBJ2-7 explains the end of the DNA better; the J call may be wrong. Germline assignment: CDR1 SGHNT and CDR2 YYREEE (reference sequence). The CDR3 runs 14 residues. CDR3 sequence (DNA): TGTGCCAGCAGCCCAACCAGGGAGAACTACGAGCAGTACTTC. Encoded protein: CASSPTRENYEQYF.

The sample holds a few counts of this clonotype. This chain connects TRBV5-1 to TRBJ2-1, with a possible D match to TRBD1 (6 bases). Trimming took 2 bases from V and 10 from J, leaving 13 bases between them. The CDR3 covers 13 residues. CDR1 and CDR2 (germline): SGHRS, YFSETQ. As DNA, the CDR3 is TGCGCCAGCAGCTTTACAGGGAATGGGGAGCAGTTCTTC. Its translation is CASSFTGNGEQFF. Supplemented by reference TRBV5-1 and TRBJ2-1, the full variable domain reads KAGVTQTPRYLIKTRGQQVTLSCSPISGHRSVSWYQQTPGQGLQFLFEYFSETQRNKGNFPGRFSGRQFSNSRSEMNVSTLELGDSALYLCASSFTGNGEQFFGPGTRLTVL.

In this sample, this clonotype turned up a few times. The J gene is TRBJ2-1, the V gene TRBV20-1, with 8 bases matching TRBD2. Unmatched junction bases numbered 3, after V lost 3 bases and J lost 2 bases. The CDR3 runs to 14 residues. Germline-derived CDR1 and CDR2 are DFQATT and SNEGSKA (reference sequence). CDR3 DNA sequence: TGCAGTGCTAGCGGGGGGGAGGCCTACAATGAGCAGTTCTTC. This translates into CSASGGEAYNEQFF.

The rearrangement links TRBV5-1 to TRBJ2-7; unclear D gene. Per the germline V gene, CDR1 is SGHRS and CDR2 is YFSETQ. Trimming shortened V by 6 bases and J by 3 bases, and 19 bases separated the two germline ends. The CDR3 consists of 15 residues. The CDR3 sequence: CASKPGLAEYYEQYF. DNA for the CDR3: TGCGCCAGCAAACCCGGGTTGGCGGAATACTACGAGCAGTACTTC. The full variable domain, in which reference TRBV5-1 and TRBJ2-7 provide the parts outside the CDR3, is KAGVTQTPRYLIKTRGQQVTLSCSPISGHRSVSWYQQTPGQGLQFLFEYFSETQRNKGNFPGRFSGRQFSNSRSEMNVSTLELGDSALYLCASKPGLAEYYEQYFGPGTRLTVT.

This clonotype occurred a few times. The chain carries TRBV3-1 and TRBJ2-3; 12 bases agree with TRBD2. The V segment lost 4 bases and the J segment 3 bases; nucleotides outside the gene matches: 5. Germline assignment: CDR1 LGHDT and CDR2 YNNKEL (reference sequence). There are 16 residues in the CDR3. The CDR3 DNA follows: TGTGCCAGCAGCCCCCTCGGACTAGCGGGGACAGATACGCAGTATTTT. It translates to CASSPLGLAGTDTQYF.

This clonotype was counted ten times or more. V gene TRBV12-3 or TRBV12-4 combines with J gene TRBJ2-1; D perhaps matches TRBD1 (5 bases). V gave up 5 bases and J gave up 8 bases, with 13 bases separating them. This CDR3 is built from 13 residues. The CDR3 DNA is TGTGCCAGCAGTGCCCCCCTAGGGGATGAGCAGTTCTTC. It translates to CASSAPLGDEQFF.

This rearrangement joins TRBV29-1 to TRBJ1-1; maybe TRBD1 (5 bases). V lost 1 base to trimming and J lost 12 bases, with 18 bases between them. This CDR3 is 13 amino acids long. Germline CDR1 and CDR2: SQVTM and ANQGSEA. The CDR3 reads CSVEGKTTAMSFF. The CDR3 region has the DNA TGCAGCGTTGAAGGGAAGACGACAGCGATGTCTTTCTTT. Full variable domain (outside the CDR3, taken from reference TRBV29-1 and TRBJ1-1): SAVISQKPSRDICQRGTSLTIQCQVDSQVTMMFWYRQQPGQSLTLIATANQGSEATYESGFVIDKFPISRPNLTFSTLTVSNMSPEDSSIYLCSVEGKTTAMSFFGQGTRLTVV.

On this clonotype itself: The junction shows a germline mismatch at one end, possibly a read error. The CDR3 DNA is TGTGTCAGCAGTGCGGCATCTAGCACAGATACGCAGTATTTT. Translating it yields CVSSAASSTDTQYF. The chain recombines TRBV25-1 with TRBJ2-3; D gene ambiguous. The CDR3 runs 14 residues. CDR1 is MGHDK and CDR2 is SYGVNS in the germline V gene.

The chain employs TRBV10-2 and TRBJ1-5; TRBD1 might be the D (6 bases). In germline, CDR1 is WSHSY, CDR2 SAAADI. The CDR3 loop spans 14 amino acids. The germline V and J ends were trimmed by 7 bases and 0 bases, with 10 bases remaining between them. CDR3 DNA sequence: TGCGCCAGCAAAGGACAGATTAGCAATCAGCCCCAGCATTTT. Its protein product is CASKGQISNQPQHF.

On this clonotype itself: A much larger clone differs from this one at a single base, so this may be a read error. V and J are TRBV3-1 and TRBJ2-1; 7 bases align to TRBD2. Per germline, CDR1 LGHDT and CDR2 YNNKEL (reference sequence). After removal of 8 bases from V and 3 bases from J, the junction contained 13 bases not matched to a gene. The CDR3 extends over 16 amino acids. CDR3 coding DNA: TGTGCCAGCGGCCTTAAAAGCGGGATTCGCTACAATGAGCAGTTCTTC. Its protein product is CASGLKSGIRYNEQFF.